These T cell receptor beta chains were read from a single sample in a study of radiotherapy plus CTLA-4 blockade in lung cancer. The data were produced by immunoSEQ multiplex PCR, yet TCRdb's version contains in-frame clones alone and is incomplete. The sample yields about 98,000 clones, around 88% seen once. Sequenced here: peripheral blood, sampled from a patient treated with radiotherapy plus ipilimumab. The receptors here all came from a human donor with non-small cell lung cancer that progressed on radiotherapy plus ipilimumab. CDR3s include the opening cysteine and the closing phenylalanine or tryptophan. D genes are given only for firm matches. Not every row has a clone size; where given, it reads once, few, many or a size class.

v_gene	d_gene	j_gene	abundance	CDR3nt	CDR3aa
TRBV30	TRBD1	TRBJ1-2	.	TGTGCCTGTACAGGGGGAAACAGCTATGGCTACACCTTC	CACTGGNSYGYTF
TRBV7-9	TRBD1	TRBJ1-4	.	TGTGCCAGCAGCCCTGGGACAGCGGCAACTAATGAAAAACTGTTTTTT	CASSPGTAATNEKLFF
TRBV6-1	TRBD1	TRBJ2-7	.	TGTGCCAGCTGTAATGACGGGACAGGGAGCTACGAGCAGTACTTC	CASCNDGTGSYEQYF
TRBV4-2	TRBD2	TRBJ2-3	.	TGTGCCAGCAGGGGGGGACTAGCGGGATCAGATACGCAGTATTTT	CASRGGLAGSDTQYF
TRBV2	.	TRBJ1-2	.	TGTGCCAGCAGTGTACCAGGGTCGTCGGATGGCTACACCTTC	CASSVPGSSDGYTF
TRBV27	TRBD1	TRBJ2-7	.	TGTGCCAGCAGTTTCAGGGGGCCGGGGGAGCAGTACTTC	CASSFRGPGEQYF
TRBV15	.	TRBJ1-1	.	TGTGCCACCAGCGTCTTGACAGTGAACACTGAAGCTTTCTTT	CATSVLTVNTEAFF
TRBV19	.	TRBJ1-4	.	TGTGCCAGTAGTATGGGTCGGCTAAAGAATGAAAAACTGTTTTTT	CASSMGRLKNEKLFF
TRBV7-9	TRBD2	TRBJ2-3	few	TGTGCCAGCAGCCGAGACCGGGGGGCTAGCGGGAGCACAGATACGCAGTATTTT	CASSRDRGASGSTDTQYF
TRBV10-3	TRBD2	TRBJ2-2	.	TGTGCCATCAGGAGTAGCGGGATAGCCGGGGAGCTGTTTTTT	CAIRSSGIAGELFF
TRBV28	.	TRBJ1-2	few	TGTGCCAGCAGTGCCGCAGGGCTAGCATTGGGAGGCTACACCTTC	CASSAAGLALGGYTF
TRBV6-4	TRBD1	TRBJ2-1	.	TGTGCCAGCAGCCCGGACAGGACCTCCTACAATGAGCAGTTCTTC	CASSPDRTSYNEQFF
TRBV7-6	.	TRBJ2-5	few	TGTGCCAGCAGCTTAGCAGGGACGCAAGAGACCCAGTACTTC	CASSLAGTQETQYF
TRBV5-6	.	TRBJ2-7	.	TGTGCCAGCAGCTTGGCGCTGCCTGGGGAGCAGTACTTC	CASSLALPGEQYF
TRBV19	TRBD2	TRBJ2-2	.	TGTGCCAGTAGGACTAGCGGGGGAGGGGAGCTGTTTTTT	CASRTSGGGELFF
TRBV4-1	.	TRBJ1-1	few	TGCGCCAGCAGCCAAGCGGCGAACACTGAAGCTTTCTTT	CASSQAANTEAFF
TRBV18	.	TRBJ1-1	.	TGTGCCAGCTCACCACAGGACGATGAAGCTTTCTTT	CASSPQDDEAFF
TRBV7-2	.	TRBJ2-5	once	TGTGCCAGCAGCTTAGAGAGAACACAAGAGACCCAGTACTTC	CASSLERTQETQYF
TRBV6-4	.	TRBJ2-7	.	TGTGCCAGCAGTGACTCGCCCCCAACAGCGGAGTTCTCCTACGAGCAGTACTTC	CASSDSPPTAEFSYEQYF
TRBV29-1	.	TRBJ2-7	once	TGCAGCGGGCGGGACGCCTACGAGCAGTACTTC	CSGRDAYEQYF
TRBV28	.	TRBJ2-7	few	TGTGCCAGCAGTGAGGGCAGGACCCACGAGCAGTACTTC	CASSEGRTHEQYF
TRBV6-1	TRBD2	TRBJ2-2	.	TGTGCCAGCAGTGAAGCTAGCGGGAGGTTACACACCGGGGAGCTGTTTTTT	CASSEASGRLHTGELFF
TRBV5-5	.	TRBJ2-2	once	TGTGCCAGCAGCCAAAATCGACCGGACACCGGGGAGCTGTTTTTT	CASSQNRPDTGELFF
TRBV21-1	.	TRBJ1-1	.	TGTGCCAGCAGCAACAGGGAAGCTTTCTTT	CASSNREAFF
TRBV5-4	TRBD2	TRBJ2-2	.	TGTGCCAGCAGCTTGTCGGGGGGGACCGGGGAGCTGTTTTTT	CASSLSGGTGELFF
TRBV6-6	.	TRBJ2-1	.	TGTGCCAGCAGTCGCGCGGAGACTTTCTACAATGAGCAGTTCTTC	CASSRAETFYNEQFF
TRBV5-1	.	TRBJ1-3	few	TGCGCCAGCAGCCACAGGGATTCTGGAAACACCATATATTTT	CASSHRDSGNTIYF
TRBV6-1	.	TRBJ2-1	once	TGTGCCAGCAGTGAACTAGTGGGAGTTGAATTCTTC	CASSELVGVEFF
TRBV7-9	.	TRBJ2-1	.	TGTGCCAGCAGCTTAGCAACTTTAGTCTATGAGCAGTTCTTC	CASSLATLVYEQFF
TRBV19	.	TRBJ1-1	.	TGTGCCAGTAGTGCCCACGGTGAACTCACTGAAGCTTTCTTT	CASSAHGELTEAFF
TRBV5-1	TRBD2	TRBJ2-3	.	TGCGCCAGCAGCAAGGGACTAGCGGGAGGGATCAGCACGACAGATACGCAGTATTTT	CASSKGLAGGISTTDTQYF
TRBV11-3	.	TRBJ1-1	.	TGTGCCAGCAGCTTAGATCAGGCAGGACGAGCTTTCTTT	CASSLDQAGRAFF
TRBV7-8	TRBD2	TRBJ2-2	.	TGTGCCAGCAAAACCTTCTCCCCGGGACTAGGGAACACCGGGGAGCTGTTTTTT	CASKTFSPGLGNTGELFF
TRBV5-1	.	TRBJ1-5	.	TGCGCCAGCAGCTTGGTAGGGGCCGGGGGACAGCCCCAGCATTTT	CASSLVGAGGQPQHF
TRBV25-1	.	TRBJ2-2	.	TGTGCCAGCAGTGAATTCGGGGAGGGGGCGCGATCCGGGGAGCTGTTTTTT	CASSEFGEGARSGELFF
TRBV6-4	TRBD2	TRBJ2-3	.	TGTGCCAGCAGTGGGTCGGGGGGGAGCACAGATACGCAGTATTTT	CASSGSGGSTDTQYF
TRBV27	TRBD1	TRBJ1-5	.	TGTGCCAGCAGTGCCCGGACAGGGAACGATCAGCCCCAGCATTTT	CASSARTGNDQPQHF
TRBV5-1	.	TRBJ1-3	.	TGCGCCAGCAGCTTCGACTTCTCTGGAAACACCATATATTTT	CASSFDFSGNTIYF
TRBV2	.	TRBJ2-7	few	TGTGCCAGCAGTGAATATCATTCGAGAGGCGAGCAGTACTTC	CASSEYHSRGEQYF
TRBV5-1	TRBD1	TRBJ1-3	.	TGCGCCAGCAGCCCCCGACAGGGGGGAAACACCATATATTTT	CASSPRQGGNTIYF
TRBV18	TRBD1	TRBJ2-3	.	TGTGCCAGCTCACAAGGACAGGGGGCAGGGGATACGCAGTATTTT	CASSQGQGAGDTQYF
TRBV27	.	TRBJ2-7	.	TGTGCCAGCAGTTTATCCGCCTCCGGCCCCTACGAGCAGTACTTC	CASSLSASGPYEQYF
TRBV6-5	.	TRBJ1-5	.	TGTGCCAGCAGTTACAGCAGGGGCAGTCAGCCCCAGCATTTT	CASSYSRGSQPQHF
TRBV2	.	TRBJ2-7	.	TGTGCCAGCAGGAAGCAGGGCTCCTACGAGCAGTACTTC	CASRKQGSYEQYF
TRBV6-1	.	TRBJ2-7	once	TGTGCCAGCAGTGAAGCCGTGATCCGTGAGCAGTACTTC	CASSEAVIREQYF
TRBV5-1	.	TRBJ1-6	.	TGCGCCAGCAGCCCCGGGAGGGGGGAATATAATTCACCCCTCCACTTT	CASSPGRGEYNSPLHF
TRBV25-1	TRBD1	TRBJ1-4	.	TGTGCCAGCAGCCCTCATAGGACAGGGGAAAAACTGTTTTTT	CASSPHRTGEKLFF
TRBV29-1	.	TRBJ1-1	.	TGCAGCGTTGGAGACTGGGCTAGGAGCACTGAAGCTTTCTTT	CSVGDWARSTEAFF
TRBV18	.	TRBJ1-1	once	TGTGCCAGCTCACCAGGAGTTAACACTGAAGCTTTCTTT	CASSPGVNTEAFF
TRBV7-8	TRBD1	TRBJ1-2	.	TGTGCCAGCCGTGGAGGGGGCAACTATGGCTACACCTTC	CASRGGGNYGYTF
TRBV25-1	.	TRBJ2-6	.	TGTGCCAGCAGTGCTGGGGCCAACGTCCTGACTTTC	CASSAGANVLTF
TRBV5-1	TRBD2	TRBJ2-7	once	TGCGCCAGCAGCTCAAATCCGGGACTAGCTAACTACGAGCAGTACTTC	CASSSNPGLANYEQYF
TRBV5-1	.	TRBJ2-1	.	TGCGCCAGCAGCTTGGAGCGCCAGGGCGCCGAGGGTGAGCAGTTCTTC	CASSLERQGAEGEQFF
TRBV7-9	.	TRBJ1-2	.	TGTGCCAGCACCCCGGCTAGTGGCTACACCTTC	CASTPASGYTF
TRBV9	TRBD2	TRBJ2-3	.	TGTGCCAGCAGCGTCTCCGGGACTAGCGGCACAGATACGCAGTATTTT	CASSVSGTSGTDTQYF
TRBV5-5	TRBD1	TRBJ1-2	.	TGTGCCAGCAGCTTGGACACAGGGGGCGCCGGCTACACCTTC	CASSLDTGGAGYTF
TRBV5-8	TRBD2	TRBJ2-3	.	TGTGCCAGCAGCTTGGCGGGAGGGACAGATACGCAGTATTTT	CASSLAGGTDTQYF
TRBV5-6	.	TRBJ1-3	.	TGTGCCAGCAGCTTGGAAGGATTCGGAAACACCATATATTTT	CASSLEGFGNTIYF
TRBV19	TRBD1	TRBJ1-5	.	TGTGCCAGTCTCGGGACAGGGGTCGTGCATTTT	CASLGTGVVHF